Reported below is one T cell receptor beta chain. The antigen it recognizes is unknown. Base qualities were left out, and no much larger clone turns up one base away. This entry comes from a study of siplizumab effects on memory and regulatory T cells (dated by TCRdb to the late 2010s). In the study overall: The study looked at the effect of siplizumab, an anti-CD2 antibody, on alloreactive T-cell subsets in allogeneic mixed lymphocyte reactions made from human PBMCs. What the study reported, not specific to this receptor: The suppressive function of proliferating Tregs from siplizumab cultures was not functionally confirmed. The cumulative frequency of alloreactive sequences that could be traced back to unstimulated CD4+ memory T cells was significantly reduced by siplizumab. For roughly 80-97% of proliferating CD4+ or CD8+ clones, no naive or memory phenotype could be assigned. Sequences below about 10^-5 frequency were poorly captured, so only a minor fraction of alloreactive clones could be mapped to unstimulated subsets. Of the alloreactive CD4+ clones that could be mapped, the Treg-derived share averaged around 64% with siplizumab compared with about 25% in control reactions. Compared with memory T cells, unstimulated naive T cells appeared more diverse, and naive cells seemed to make a substantial contribution to the alloresponse.

Library construction relied on the immunoSEQ multiplex PCR assay. Each sample had around 100,000 TCR templates assayed by the deep sequencing platform. Genomic DNA extracted from sorted T cells was used for TCRbeta CDR3 sequencing. On the study's bioinformatics: The R programming language was used for clonal analysis of the TCRbeta CDR3 data. Alloreactive CD4+ and CD8+ clones were identified by comparing unstimulated samples to CFSE-low samples taken after the reaction. Alloreactive CD4+ clones were assigned to regulatory or non-regulatory origin by matching sequences to sorted unstimulated Treg and non-Treg repertoires. In its TCRdb copy, this immuneACCESS table keeps in-frame sequences only and misses some clones. Where compared with another copy, unresolved V genes explain less than half of these, and the others have no known cause. V and J calls and clone size follow that table, whereas D and trimming were derived from the DNA. For this sample there are 90,000 to 120,000 clones; 94% appear just once. Clones ranked in the top ten supply approximately 0.61% of the sample.

Compared with germline, V lacks 2 bases and J lacks 6 bases; bases without a gene match: 5. Inclusive of the bounding cysteine and phenylalanine, the CDR3 is 15 residues long. CDR3 DNA only is kept here, 45 bases in frame from base 1. In the germline V gene (reference sequence), CDR1 corresponds to LNHDA and CDR2 to SQIVND. TCRbeta CDR3 sequencing was performed on sorted unstimulated T cells and on proliferating T cells recovered from mixed lymphocyte reactions. Fresh whole blood from more than 8 HLA-typed healthy donors was used as the source from which PBMCs were isolated. Unstimulated CD4+ regulatory T cells were FACS-sorted to map the origin of alloreactive clones.

Material for sequencing was Tregs sorted from blood. This chain is built from TRBV19 and TRBJ2-3; TRBD2 matches 10 bases in the middle. This receptor was taken from a human donor in good health. The sequence in DNA is TGTGCCAGTAGTATATCCAGCGGGAGGGACGATACGCAGTATTTT. Its translation reads: CASSISSGRDDTQYF.